This paragraph covers one T cell receptor beta chain sequence. Its specificity is unknown. V shed 8 bases and J shed 4 bases, with 29 bases lying between them. Germline-derived CDR1 and CDR2 are MDHEN and SYDVKM. The CDR3 loop spans 18 amino acids. An equimolar mix of two oligonucleotides served as the beta constant-region primer for TRBC1 and TRBC2. The ligated cDNA underwent four PCR rounds using SP2 and nested alpha and beta constant-region primers. An oligonucleotide with the SP2 primer and a 12-nucleotide UMI was ligated to the cDNA 3' end. From the UMI-ligation and nested PCR reads, TCRdb called clonotypes with MiXCR, one entry per CDR3 protein. The table lists 95,000 to 110,000 distinct CDR3 sequences, more than 14% of them singletons. Cells stained for CD3, CD4, CD8, CD45RA, CD27 and viability were sorted into four CD45RA/CD27 subsets. These data originate in a study of naive and memory T cell subsets.

Study outcomes and limitations: Possibly reflecting memory cells re-expressing CD45RA, a few larger clonotypes occurred in naive repertoires, especially CD8.

The chain couples TRBV28 to TRBJ1-1, with D uncertain. This receptor was obtained from a human donor in good health. The specimen was naive CD8+ T cells from blood. The CDR3 protein is CASVPTARHPGKGTEAFF. The CDR3, as DNA: TGTGCCAGCGTCCCCACGGCCCGCCATCCGGGGAAAGGCACTGAAGCTTTCTTT.